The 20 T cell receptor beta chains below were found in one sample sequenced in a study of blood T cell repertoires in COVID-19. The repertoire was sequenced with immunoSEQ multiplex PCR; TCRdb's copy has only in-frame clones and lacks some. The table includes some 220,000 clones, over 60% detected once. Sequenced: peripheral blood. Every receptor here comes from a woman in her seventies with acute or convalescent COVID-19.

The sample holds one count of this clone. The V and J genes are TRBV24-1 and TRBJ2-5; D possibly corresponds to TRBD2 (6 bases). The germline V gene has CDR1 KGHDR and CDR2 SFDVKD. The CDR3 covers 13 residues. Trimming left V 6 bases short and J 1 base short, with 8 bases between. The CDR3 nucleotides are TGTGCCACCAGTCTCGGGGGCCAAGAGACCCAGTACTTC. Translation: CATSLGGQETQYF.

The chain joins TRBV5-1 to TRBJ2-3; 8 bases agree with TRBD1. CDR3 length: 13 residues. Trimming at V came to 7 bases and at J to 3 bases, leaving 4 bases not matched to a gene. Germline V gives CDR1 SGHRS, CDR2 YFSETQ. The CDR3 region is CASGGQGTDTQYF. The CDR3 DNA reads TGCGCCAGCGGCGGACAGGGAACAGATACGCAGTATTTT.

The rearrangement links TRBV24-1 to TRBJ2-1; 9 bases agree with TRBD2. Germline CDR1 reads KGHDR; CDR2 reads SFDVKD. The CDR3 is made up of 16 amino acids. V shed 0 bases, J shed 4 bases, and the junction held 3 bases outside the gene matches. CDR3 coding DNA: TGTGCCACCAGTGATTTGAGCGGGGGGAATTACAATGAGCAGTTCTTC. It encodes CATSDLSGGNYNEQFF.

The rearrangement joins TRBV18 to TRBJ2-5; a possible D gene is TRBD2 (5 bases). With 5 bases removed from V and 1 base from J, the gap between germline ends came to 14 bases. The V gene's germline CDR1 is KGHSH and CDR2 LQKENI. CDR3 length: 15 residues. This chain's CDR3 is CASSMRVGPQETQYF. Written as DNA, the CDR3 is TGTGCCAGCTCAATGCGGGTCGGGCCCCAAGAGACCCAGTACTTC.

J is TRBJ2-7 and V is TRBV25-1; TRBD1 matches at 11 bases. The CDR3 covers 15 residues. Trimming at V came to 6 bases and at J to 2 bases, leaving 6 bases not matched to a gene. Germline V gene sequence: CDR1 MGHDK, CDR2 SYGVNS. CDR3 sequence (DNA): TGTGCCAGCAGATCCGGGACAGGGGGAGCCTACGAGCAGTACTTC. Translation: CASRSGTGGAYEQYF.

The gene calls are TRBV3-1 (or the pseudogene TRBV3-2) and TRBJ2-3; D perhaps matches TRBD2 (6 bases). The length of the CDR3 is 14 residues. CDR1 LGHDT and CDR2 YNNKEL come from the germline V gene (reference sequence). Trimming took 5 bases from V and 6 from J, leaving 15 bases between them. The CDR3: CASSSIAGPDTQYF. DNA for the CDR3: TGTGCCAGCAGCTCGATCGCGGGGCCGGATACGCAGTATTTT.

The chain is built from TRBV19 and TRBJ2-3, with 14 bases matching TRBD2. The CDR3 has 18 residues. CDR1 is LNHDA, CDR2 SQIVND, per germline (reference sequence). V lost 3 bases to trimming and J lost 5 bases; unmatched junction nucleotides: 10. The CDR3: CASSMTSGGAGIKDTQYF. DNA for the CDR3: TGTGCCAGTAGTATGACTAGCGGGGGGGCCGGGATCAAAGATACGCAGTATTTT.

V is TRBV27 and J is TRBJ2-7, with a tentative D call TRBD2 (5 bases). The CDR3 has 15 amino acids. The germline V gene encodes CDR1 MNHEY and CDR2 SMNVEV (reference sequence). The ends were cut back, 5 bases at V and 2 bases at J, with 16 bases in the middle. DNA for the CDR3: TGTGCCAGCAGTCGGGCGGAGCGGTCGACCTACGAGCAGTACTTC. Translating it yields CASSRAERSTYEQYF.

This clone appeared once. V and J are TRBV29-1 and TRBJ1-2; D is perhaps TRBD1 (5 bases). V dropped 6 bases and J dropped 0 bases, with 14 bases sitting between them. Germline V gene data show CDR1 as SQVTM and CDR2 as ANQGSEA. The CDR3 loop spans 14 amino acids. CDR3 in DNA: TGCAGCGTCACAGTAGGGGTTCCTAACTATGGCTACACCTTC. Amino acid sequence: CSVTVGVPNYGYTF. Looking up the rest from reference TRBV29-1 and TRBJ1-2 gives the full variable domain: SAVISQKPSRDICQRGTSLTIQCQVDSQVTMMFWYRQQPGQSLTLIATANQGSEATYESGFVIDKFPISRPNLTFSTLTVSNMSPEDSSIYLCSVTVGVPNYGYTFGSGTRLTVV.

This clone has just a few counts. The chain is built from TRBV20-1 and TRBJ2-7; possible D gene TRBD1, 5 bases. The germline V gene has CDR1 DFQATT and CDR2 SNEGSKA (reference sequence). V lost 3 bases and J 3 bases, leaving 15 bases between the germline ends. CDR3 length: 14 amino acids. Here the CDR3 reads CSASDKGFIYEQYF. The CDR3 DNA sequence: TGCAGTGCTAGTGATAAGGGGTTCATCTACGAGCAGTACTTC.

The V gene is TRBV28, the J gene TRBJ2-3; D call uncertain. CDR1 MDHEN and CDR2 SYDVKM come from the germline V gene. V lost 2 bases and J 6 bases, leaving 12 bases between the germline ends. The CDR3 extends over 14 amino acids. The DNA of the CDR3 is TGTGCCAGCAGTTTACCCATAACTTGGGATACGCAGTATTTT. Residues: CASSLPITWDTQYF.

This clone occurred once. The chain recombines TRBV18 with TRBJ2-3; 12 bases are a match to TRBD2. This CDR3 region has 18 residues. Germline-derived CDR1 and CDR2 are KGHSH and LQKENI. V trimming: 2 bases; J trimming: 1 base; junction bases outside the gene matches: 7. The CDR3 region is CASSPASGGASGTDTQYF. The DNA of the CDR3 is TGTGCCAGCTCACCAGCTAGCGGGGGGGCCAGCGGCACAGATACGCAGTATTTT.

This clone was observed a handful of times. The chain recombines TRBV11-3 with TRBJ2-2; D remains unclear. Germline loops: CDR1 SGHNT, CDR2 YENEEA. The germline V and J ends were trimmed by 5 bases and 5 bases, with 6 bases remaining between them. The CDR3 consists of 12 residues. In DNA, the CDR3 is TGTGCCAGCAGCCGAACAACCGGGGAGCTGTTTTTT. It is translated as CASSRTTGELFF. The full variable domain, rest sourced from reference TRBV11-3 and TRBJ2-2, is EAGVVQSPRYKIIEKKQPVAFWCNPISGHNTLYWYLQNLGQGPELLIRYENEEAVDDSQLPKDRFSAERLKGVDSTLKIQPAELGDSAVYLCASSRTTGELFFGEGSRLTVL.

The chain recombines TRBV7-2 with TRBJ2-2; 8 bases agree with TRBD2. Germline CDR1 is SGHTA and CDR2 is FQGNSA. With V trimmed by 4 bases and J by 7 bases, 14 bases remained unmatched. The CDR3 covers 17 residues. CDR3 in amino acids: CASSSLARGGRGGELFF. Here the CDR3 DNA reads TGTGCCAGCAGCTCCCTCGCCCGGGGGGGCCGTGGCGGGGAGCTGTTTTTT. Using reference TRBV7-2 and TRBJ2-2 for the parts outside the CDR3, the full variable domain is GAGVSQSPSNKVTEKGKDVELRCDPISGHTALYWYRQSLGQGLEFLIYFQGNSAPDKSGLPSDRFSAERTGGSVSTLTIQRTQQEDSAVYLCASSSLARGGRGGELFFGEGSRLTVL.

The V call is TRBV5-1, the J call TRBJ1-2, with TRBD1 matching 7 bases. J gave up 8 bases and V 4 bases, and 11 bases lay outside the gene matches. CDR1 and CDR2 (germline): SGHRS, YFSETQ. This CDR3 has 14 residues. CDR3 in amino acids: CASSLDSGGRGYTF. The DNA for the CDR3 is TGCGCCAGCAGCCTCGATTCAGGGGGAAGGGGCTACACCTTC. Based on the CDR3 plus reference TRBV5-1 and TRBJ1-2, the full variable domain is KAGVTQTPRYLIKTRGQQVTLSCSPISGHRSVSWYQQTPGQGLQFLFEYFSETQRNKGNFPGRFSGRQFSNSRSEMNVSTLELGDSALYLCASSLDSGGRGYTFGSGTRLTVV.

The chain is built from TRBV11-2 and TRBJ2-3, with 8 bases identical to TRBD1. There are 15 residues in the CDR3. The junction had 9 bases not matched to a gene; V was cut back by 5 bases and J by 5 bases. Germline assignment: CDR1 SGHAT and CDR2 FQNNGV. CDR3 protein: CASSPGGTVLDTQYF. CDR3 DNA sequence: TGTGCCAGCAGCCCAGGGGGCACGGTACTAGATACGCAGTATTTT.

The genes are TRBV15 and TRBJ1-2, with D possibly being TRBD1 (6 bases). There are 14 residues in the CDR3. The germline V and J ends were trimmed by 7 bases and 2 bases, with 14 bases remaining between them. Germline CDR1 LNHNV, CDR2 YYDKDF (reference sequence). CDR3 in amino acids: CATKEGGGNYGYTF. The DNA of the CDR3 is TGTGCCACCAAGGAGGGGGGAGGGAACTATGGCTACACCTTC.

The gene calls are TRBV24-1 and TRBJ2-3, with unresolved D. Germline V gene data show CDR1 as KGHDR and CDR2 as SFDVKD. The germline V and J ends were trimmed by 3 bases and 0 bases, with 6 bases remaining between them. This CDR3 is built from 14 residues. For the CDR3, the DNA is TGTGCCACCAGTGATATCAAAAGCACAGATACGCAGTATTTT. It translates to CATSDIKSTDTQYF.

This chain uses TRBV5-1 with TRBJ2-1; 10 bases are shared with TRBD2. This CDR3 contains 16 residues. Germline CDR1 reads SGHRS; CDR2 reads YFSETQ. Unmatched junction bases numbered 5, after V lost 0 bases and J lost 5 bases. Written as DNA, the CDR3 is TGCGCCAGCAGCTTGGGGCCTAGCGGGGGAAACAATGAGCAGTTCTTC. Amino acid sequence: CASSLGPSGGNNEQFF.

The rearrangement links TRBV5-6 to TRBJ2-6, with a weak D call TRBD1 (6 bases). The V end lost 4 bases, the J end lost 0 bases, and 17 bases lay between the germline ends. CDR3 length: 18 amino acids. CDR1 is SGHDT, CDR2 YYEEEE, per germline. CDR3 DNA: TGTGCCAGCAGCCATCCCCCGACAGGCCGCTCTGGGGCCAACGTCCTGACTTTC. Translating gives CASSHPPTGRSGANVLTF. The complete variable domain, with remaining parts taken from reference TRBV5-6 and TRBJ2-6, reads DAGVTQSPTHLIKTRGQQVTLRCSPKSGHDTVSWYQQALGQGPQFIFQYYEEEERQRGNFPDRFSGHQFPNYSSELNVNALLLGDSALYLCASSHPPTGRSGANVLTFGAGSRLTVL.